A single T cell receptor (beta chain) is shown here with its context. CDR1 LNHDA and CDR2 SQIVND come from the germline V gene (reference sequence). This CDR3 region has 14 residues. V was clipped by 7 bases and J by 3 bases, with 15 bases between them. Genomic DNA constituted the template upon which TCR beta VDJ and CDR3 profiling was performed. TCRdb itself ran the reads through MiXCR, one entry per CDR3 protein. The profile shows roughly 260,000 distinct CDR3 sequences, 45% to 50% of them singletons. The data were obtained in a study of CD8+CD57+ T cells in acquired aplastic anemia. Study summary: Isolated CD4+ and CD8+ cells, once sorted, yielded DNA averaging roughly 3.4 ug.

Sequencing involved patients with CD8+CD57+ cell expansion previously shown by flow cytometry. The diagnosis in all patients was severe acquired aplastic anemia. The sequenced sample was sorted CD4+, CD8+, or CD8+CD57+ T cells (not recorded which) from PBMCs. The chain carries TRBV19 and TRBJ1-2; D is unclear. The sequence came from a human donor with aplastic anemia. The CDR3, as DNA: TGTGCCAGTAACCCACCTACCGGGCACTATGGCTACACCTTC. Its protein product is CASNPPTGHYGYTF.